The TCR beta chain under discussion was sequenced for a study of T cell changes during pregnancy in multiple sclerosis (dated by TCRdb to between 2019 and 2020). Concerning the study at large: The study examined how the T cell repertoire changed over the course of pregnancy in women with multiple sclerosis.

Libraries were prepared through the immunoSEQ multiplex PCR assay. TCRdb's version of the immuneACCESS table is confined to in-frame rearrangements and falls short of the full clone set. An unresolved V gene accounts for under half of the shortfall where checked; the remainder is of unknown origin. In all, the sample holds roughly 99,000 clones, and about 91% of those were seen once. The ten largest clones represent roughly 2.1% of the sample. Comment on this clone: It has no known antigen specificity. The input lacks base qualities; no much larger clone sits a single base away.

From the cysteine through the phenylalanine, the CDR3 covers 15 amino acids. Only CDR3 DNA is held: 45 bases, read in frame from base 1. CDR1 and CDR2 were assigned from the germline V gene as MNHNS and SASEGT. V and J lose 7 bases and 4 bases, and a span of 20 bases separates them. Recombination linked TRBV6-1 to TRBJ2-7; TRBD2 is perhaps the D gene, given 6 matching bases. The receptor comes from a female donor in good health, enrolled as a control in a pregnancy study. Sample: peripheral blood, taken after pregnancy. The DNA sequence is TGTGCCAGCACCCATGGCTCGGGGGTCACTTACGAGCAGTACTTC. Its amino acids are CASTHGSGVTYEQYF.